The 22 T cell receptor beta chains below were found in one sample sequenced in a study of blood T cell repertoires in COVID-19 (dated by TCRdb to between 2020 and 2021). The protocol used for the library was the immunoSEQ multiplex PCR assay. This is the immuneACCESS table as TCRdb keeps it, with only in-frame sequences that have V and J called. A part of the clones is gone; compared with another copy, unresolved V genes explain less than half, and the rest is unexplained. Counted in this sample were roughly 100,000 clones; over 65% of them appeared once. Of the sample, around 12% is held by the ten largest clones. Source material: peripheral blood. The receptors stem from a human donor in a cohort sampled during active COVID-19.

This chain links TRBV6-5 with TRBJ2-2, with TRBD1 identical over 10 bases. The trim removed 8 bases at V and 4 bases at J, leaving 4 bases unmatched. Germline V lookup: CDR1 MNHEY, CDR2 SVGAGI. This CDR3 contains 14 residues. CDR3: CASGDRGGTGELFF. DNA for the CDR3: TGTGCCAGCGGGGACAGGGGCGGCACCGGGGAGCTGTTTTTT.

The chain uses TRBV6-1 and TRBJ1-2; TRBD1 matches 7 bases. CDR1 MNHNS and CDR2 SASEGT come from the germline V gene. V trimming: 1 base; J trimming: 5 bases; junction bases outside the gene matches: 7. CDR3 length: 15 amino acids. Here the CDR3 reads CASSEGTGRNYGYTF. The CDR3 DNA sequence: TGTGCCAGCAGTGAAGGGACAGGTCGAAATTATGGCTACACCTTC.

This chain joins TRBV2 and TRBJ2-1, with TRBD2 identical over 10 bases. Germline lookup yields CDR1 SNHLY and CDR2 FYNNEI. This CDR3 has 16 residues. V was clipped by 8 bases and J by 0 bases; unmatched bases: 7. The CDR3 sequence is CASELLAGGSYNEQFF. DNA for the CDR3: TGTGCCAGCGAGCTGTTAGCGGGGGGCTCCTACAATGAGCAGTTCTTC.

This clone has a handful of counts. V is TRBV27 and J is TRBJ1-5, with 8 nucleotides matching TRBD1. V trimming: 6 bases; J trimming: 7 bases; junction bases outside the gene matches: 17. This CDR3 is 17 amino acids long. Per the germline V gene, CDR1 is MNHEY and CDR2 is SMNVEV (reference sequence). CDR3 nucleotides: TGTGCCAGCAGCTTACTCCCATTTACAGGGGGAGGACAGCCCCAGCATTTT. The encoded protein is CASSLLPFTGGGQPQHF.

The rearrangement uses TRBV9 and TRBJ2-5; TRBD1 matches at 7 bases. J gave up 1 base and V 4 bases, and 4 bases lay outside the gene matches. Germline loops: CDR1 SGDLS, CDR2 YYNGEE. The CDR3 loop spans 14 amino acids. CDR3 in DNA: TGTGCCAGCAGCCGGACAGGCTTCCAAGAGACCCAGTACTTC. Translation gives CASSRTGFQETQYF. Together with reference TRBV9 and TRBJ2-5, the CDR3 gives the full variable domain: DSGVTQTPKHLITATGQRVTLRCSPRSGDLSVYWYQQSLDQGLQFLIQYYNGEERAKGNILERFSAQQFPDLHSELNLSSLELGDSALYFCASSRTGFQETQYFGPGTRLLVL.

This clone was picked up one time. The V gene is TRBV5-1, the J gene TRBJ2-5; 11 bases fit TRBD2. J gave up 1 base and V 0 bases, and 2 bases lay outside the gene matches. In germline, CDR1 is SGHRS, CDR2 YFSETQ. The CDR3 has 16 amino acids. The DNA of the CDR3 is TGCGCCAGCAGCTTGGGACTAGCGGGGACCCAAGAGACCCAGTACTTC. Translating gives CASSLGLAGTQETQYF.

The V gene is TRBV10-2, the J gene TRBJ1-2; D might be TRBD1 (6 bases). V shed 2 bases and J shed 4 bases, with 8 bases lying between them. Per the germline V gene, CDR1 is WSHSY and CDR2 is SAAADI. The CDR3 covers 13 residues. The CDR3 coding sequence is TGCGCCAGCAGTGAGAGGGACACCTATGGCTACACCTTC. Protein product: CASSERDTYGYTF.

Worth noting for this clone: Different DNA sequences within this sample yield the same CDR3. The CDR3 region is CASSLGTMNTEAFF. CDR3 sequence (DNA): TGCGCCAGCAGCTTAGGGACAATGAACACTGAAGCTTTCTTT. The chain employs TRBV5-1 and TRBJ1-1; tentative D call: TRBD1 (6 bases). V lost 2 bases and J 0 bases, leaving 8 bases between the germline ends. The CDR3 length is 14 residues. The germline gives CDR1 SGHRS, CDR2 YFSETQ.

The chain is built from TRBV9 and TRBJ2-3; 9 positions match TRBD2. The J segment lost 5 bases and the V segment lost 0 bases, leaving 7 bases of the junction unmatched. The CDR3 spans 16 residues. The germline CDR1 and CDR2 sequences are SGDLS and YYNGEE. CDR3 sequence reads: CASSVEASGVGDTQYF. Written as DNA, the CDR3 is TGTGCCAGCAGCGTAGAAGCTAGCGGGGTTGGAGATACGCAGTATTTT.

The rearrangement joins TRBV6-6 to TRBJ2-3; D not resolved. From germline, CDR1 is MNHNY and CDR2 SVGAGI (reference sequence). Trimming took 5 bases from V and 2 from J, leaving 5 bases between them. CDR3 length: 12 amino acids. The CDR3 region has the DNA TGTGCCAGCAGTCCAAACACAGATACGCAGTATTTT. Encoded protein: CASSPNTDTQYF.

V and J are TRBV9 and TRBJ2-5; perhaps TRBD1 as D (7 bases). The ends were cut back, 1 base at V and 4 bases at J, with 8 bases in the middle. CDR3 length: 13 residues. The germline V gene has CDR1 SGDLS and CDR2 YYNGEE. The CDR3 loop reads CASSVQGGETQYF. DNA for the CDR3: TGTGCCAGCAGCGTACAGGGGGGAGAGACCCAGTACTTC.

V gene TRBV29-1 combines with J gene TRBJ2-7, with 7 nucleotides matching TRBD1. CDR1 SQVTM and CDR2 ANQGSEA come from the germline V gene. V lost 7 bases to trimming and J lost 3 bases; unmatched junction nucleotides: 9. The CDR3 has 13 amino acids. This chain's CDR3 is CSASRQGGYEQYF. CDR3 in DNA: TGCAGCGCCAGCAGACAGGGCGGCTACGAGCAGTACTTC.

The CDR3 DNA reads TGTGCCAGCAGTGAGGTGGGGGGGGGAATAGAGACCCAGTACTTC. This gives the protein CASSEVGGGIETQYF. The chain combines TRBV2 with TRBJ2-5; 7 bases agree with TRBD2. The CDR3 is 15 amino acids. V gave up 3 bases and J gave up 4 bases; unmatched junction bases: 8. Per the germline V gene, CDR1 is SNHLY and CDR2 is FYNNEI. Combining the CDR3 with reference TRBV2 and TRBJ2-5 gives the whole variable domain EPEVTQTPSHQVTQMGQEVILRCVPISNHLYFYWYRQILGQKVEFLVSFYNNEISEKSEIFDDQFSVERPDGSNFTLKIRSTKLEDSAMYFCASSEVGGGIETQYFGPGTRLLVL.

This chain links TRBV29-1 with TRBJ1-2; perhaps TRBD1 as D (5 bases). The CDR3 length is 12 residues. The V and J ends lost 3 bases and 3 bases respectively, with 8 bases between them. Germline V gene data show CDR1 as SQVTM and CDR2 as ANQGSEA. The CDR3 DNA sequence: TGCAGCGTTGAGGACACCGACTATGGCTACACCTTC. It yields the protein CSVEDTDYGYTF.

The rearrangement joins TRBV5-1 to TRBJ1-1, with 10 bases identical to TRBD1. The CDR3 totals 15 residues. Germline-derived CDR1 and CDR2 are SGHRS and YFSETQ. The ends lost 0 bases at V and 6 bases at J; junction bases unmatched: 5. This CDR3 reads CASSLGGQGGAEAFF. DNA for the CDR3: TGCGCCAGCAGCTTGGGTGGACAGGGGGGTGCTGAAGCTTTCTTT.

The rearrangement joins TRBV9 to TRBJ2-7; D possibly corresponds to TRBD1 (6 bases). The V and J ends lost 0 bases and 6 bases respectively, with 13 bases between them. Germline CDR1 reads SGDLS; CDR2 reads YYNGEE. The CDR3 loop spans 14 amino acids. Written as DNA, the CDR3 is TGTGCCAGCAGCGTAGTAGGAGGACAGAGCGAGCAGTACTTC. Translating gives CASSVVGGQSEQYF.

This clone was observed a few times. This chain connects TRBV6-2 or TRBV6-3 to TRBJ2-7; D is ambiguous. Trimming stripped 4 bases from V and 3 bases from J, with 16 bases between. This CDR3 spans 15 amino acids. Germline V gives CDR1 MNHEY, CDR2 SVGEGT. CDR3 sequence reads: CASSSRVSHGYEQYF. The CDR3 coding sequence is TGTGCCAGCAGTTCCCGGGTCTCACACGGCTACGAGCAGTACTTC.

V and J are TRBV19 and TRBJ2-6, with 9 bases matching TRBD1. The germline V gene encodes CDR1 LNHDA and CDR2 SQIVND (reference sequence). V gave up 3 bases and J gave up 2 bases; unmatched junction bases: 14. The CDR3 has 20 residues. This chain's CDR3 is CASSIHAQGARTAGANVLTF. CDR3 sequence (DNA): TGTGCCAGTAGTATCCACGCACAGGGGGCCAGAACGGCTGGGGCCAACGTCCTGACTTTC.

A few counts support this clone. At one of its ends the junction is not consistent with the germline gene, which may arise from a read error. The gene calls are TRBV2 and TRBJ1-2; perhaps TRBD1 as D (6 bases). The CDR3 totals 12 residues. Germline V gene sequence: CDR1 SNHLY, CDR2 FYNNEI. CDR3 protein: CASRVNRDGYTF. As DNA, the CDR3 is TGTGCTAGCAGGGTGAACAGGGACGGCTACACCTTC.

This sequence joins TRBV5-1 and TRBJ2-5; the D is unclear. The CDR3 is 15 amino acids. Per the germline V gene, CDR1 is SGHRS and CDR2 is YFSETQ. V was shortened by 0 bases and J by 2 bases, with 11 bases between the two germline ends. For the CDR3, the DNA is TGCGCCAGCAGCTTGGGCGCCACCCCTCAAGAGACCCAGTACTTC. It encodes CASSLGATPQETQYF.

A single count supports this clone. This chain connects TRBV6-2 or TRBV6-3 to TRBJ2-7; TRBD1 agrees at 7 bases. The CDR3 length is 14 residues. Per the germline V gene, CDR1 is MNHEY and CDR2 is SVGEGT. V lost 4 bases to trimming and J lost 3 bases; unmatched junction nucleotides: 6. The CDR3 region is CASSFGQVLYEQYF. For the CDR3, the DNA is TGTGCCAGCAGTTTCGGACAGGTCCTCTACGAGCAGTACTTC.

This clone was seen only a few times. The chain couples TRBV30 to TRBJ2-5; 9 bases line up with TRBD1. The germline V gene encodes CDR1 GTSNPN and CDR2 SVGIG (reference sequence). The CDR3 runs to 14 residues. The J segment lost 5 bases and the V segment lost 2 bases, leaving 6 bases of the junction unmatched. Here the CDR3 reads CAWSTGQGGETQYF. DNA for the CDR3: TGTGCCTGGAGTACGGGACAGGGTGGCGAGACCCAGTACTTC. The variable domain in full, with the rest retrieved from reference TRBV30 and TRBJ2-5, is SQTIHQWPATLVQPVGSPLSLECTVEGTSNPNLYWYRQAAGRGLQLLFYSVGIGQISSEVPQNLSASRPQDRQFILSSKKLLLSDSGFYLCAWSTGQGGETQYFGPGTRLLVL.